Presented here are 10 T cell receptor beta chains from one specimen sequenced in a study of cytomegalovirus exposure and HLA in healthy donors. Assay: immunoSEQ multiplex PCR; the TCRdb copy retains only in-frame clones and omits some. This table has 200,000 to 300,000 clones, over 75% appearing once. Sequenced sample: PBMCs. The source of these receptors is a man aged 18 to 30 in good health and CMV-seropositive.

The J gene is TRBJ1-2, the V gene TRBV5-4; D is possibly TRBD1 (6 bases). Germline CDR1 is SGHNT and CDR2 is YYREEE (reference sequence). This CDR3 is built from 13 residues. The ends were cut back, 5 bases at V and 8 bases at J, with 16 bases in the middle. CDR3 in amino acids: CASRADSVGGYTF. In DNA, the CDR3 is TGTGCCAGCAGGGCGGACAGTGTGGGAGGCTACACCTTC.

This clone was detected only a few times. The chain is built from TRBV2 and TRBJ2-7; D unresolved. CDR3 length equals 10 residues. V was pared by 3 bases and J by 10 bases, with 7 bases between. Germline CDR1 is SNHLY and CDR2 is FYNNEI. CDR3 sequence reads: CASSDSGQYF. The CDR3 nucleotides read TGTGCCAGCAGTGACTCAGGCCAGTACTTC.

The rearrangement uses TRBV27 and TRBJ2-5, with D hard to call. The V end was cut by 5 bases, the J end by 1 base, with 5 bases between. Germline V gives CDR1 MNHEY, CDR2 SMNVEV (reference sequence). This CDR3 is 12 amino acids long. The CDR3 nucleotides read TGTGCCAGCAGTCACCTCCAAGAGACCCAGTACTTC. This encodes CASSHLQETQYF.

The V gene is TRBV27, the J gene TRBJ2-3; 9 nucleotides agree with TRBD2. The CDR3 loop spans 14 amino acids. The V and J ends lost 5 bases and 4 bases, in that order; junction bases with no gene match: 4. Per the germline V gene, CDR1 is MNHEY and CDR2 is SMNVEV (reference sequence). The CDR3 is CASSLRLAADTQYF. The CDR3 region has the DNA TGTGCCAGCAGTCTTAGACTAGCGGCAGATACGCAGTATTTT.

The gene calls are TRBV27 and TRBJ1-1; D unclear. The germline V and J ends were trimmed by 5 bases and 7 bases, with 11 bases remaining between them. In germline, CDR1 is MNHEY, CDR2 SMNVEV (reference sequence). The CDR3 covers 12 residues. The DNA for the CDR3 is TGTGCCAGCAGTGCGGACGGAATTGAAGCTTTCTTT. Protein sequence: CASSADGIEAFF.

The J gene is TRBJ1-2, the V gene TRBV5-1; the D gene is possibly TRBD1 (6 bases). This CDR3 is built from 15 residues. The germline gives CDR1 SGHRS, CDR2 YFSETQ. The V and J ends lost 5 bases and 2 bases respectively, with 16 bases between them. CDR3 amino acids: CASRPDSDANYGYTF. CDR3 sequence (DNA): TGCGCCAGCAGGCCGGACAGTGACGCAAACTATGGCTACACCTTC.

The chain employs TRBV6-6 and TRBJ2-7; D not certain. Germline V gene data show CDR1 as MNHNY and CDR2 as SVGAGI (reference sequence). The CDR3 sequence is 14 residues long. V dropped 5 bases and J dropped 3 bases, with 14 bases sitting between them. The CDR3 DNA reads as TGTGCCAGCAGTGCCCACCCTGGGGACTACGAGCAGTACTTC. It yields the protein CASSAHPGDYEQYF.

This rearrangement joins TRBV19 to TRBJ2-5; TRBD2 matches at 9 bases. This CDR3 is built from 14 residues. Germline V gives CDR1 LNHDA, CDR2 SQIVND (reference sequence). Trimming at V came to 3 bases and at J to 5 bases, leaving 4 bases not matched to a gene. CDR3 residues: CASSMREGRETQYF. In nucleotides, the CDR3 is TGTGCCAGTAGTATGCGGGAGGGCCGGGAGACCCAGTACTTC.

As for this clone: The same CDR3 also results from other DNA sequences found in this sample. In DNA form, the CDR3 reads TGCGCCAGCAGCTTGGGACAGGGTGAAAAACTGTTTTTT. Its translation: CASSLGQGEKLFF. The rearrangement joins TRBV5-1 to TRBJ1-4; the match to TRBD1 covers 7 bases. The germline V gene encodes CDR1 SGHRS and CDR2 YFSETQ. Unmatched junction bases numbered 0, after V lost 0 bases and J lost 7 bases. This CDR3 has 13 residues.

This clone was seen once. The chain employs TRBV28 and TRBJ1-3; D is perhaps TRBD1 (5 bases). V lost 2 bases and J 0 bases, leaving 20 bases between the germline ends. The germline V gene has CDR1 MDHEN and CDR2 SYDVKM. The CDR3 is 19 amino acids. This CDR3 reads CASSLEGSPWGSSGNTIYF. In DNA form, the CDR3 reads TGTGCCAGCAGTTTAGAGGGGTCTCCCTGGGGCAGCTCTGGAAACACCATATATTTT.